This is a list of T cell receptor beta chains from one sample in a study of blood T cell repertoires in COVID-19. Generated by immunoSEQ multiplex PCR, the TCRdb table keeps only in-frame clones and is missing some. The sample has about 190,000 clones, roughly 80% seen once. Sequencing was done on a sample of PBMCs or T cells enriched from blood (not recorded which). Receptors were obtained from a woman aged 25-40 years who had recovered from COVID-19. Both conserved end residues are part of each CDR3. The D gene is left open where the match is weak. Expanded clones are given a class, and other clones once, few, many or no size at all.

CDR3nt | CDR3aa | abundance | d_gene | j_gene | v_gene
TGTGCCACCAGTAGACAGGGTACCAATGAGCAGTTCTTC | CATSRQGTNEQFF | - | TRBD1 | TRBJ2-1 | TRBV15
TGTGCCTGGAGTGTACGTGCGGGAGGGTCGAATGAGCAGTTCTTC | CAWSVRAGGSNEQFF | once | TRBD2 | TRBJ2-1 | TRBV30
TGTGCCAGTAGTGGCGGACAGCTCCTAGCCAAAAACATTCAGTACTTC | CASSGGQLLAKNIQYF | once | - | TRBJ2-4 | TRBV19
TGTGCCAGCAGCCAGGAGGGGGCCTACTATGGCTACACCTTC | CASSQEGAYYGYTF | - | TRBD1 | TRBJ1-2 | TRBV7-6
TGTGCCAGCAGTTTTCCGGGAGGGGAGCCCCAGCATTTT | CASSFPGGEPQHF | - | - | TRBJ1-5 | TRBV28
TGCAGCGTTGATTCCCAGGGAAGATTCAATGAGCAGTTCTTC | CSVDSQGRFNEQFF | - | - | TRBJ2-1 | TRBV29-1
TGTGCCAGCAGTCCAAAAATCAGGGGCCAGGGCACCGGGGAGCTGTTTTTT | CASSPKIRGQGTGELFF | - | - | TRBJ2-2 | TRBV27
TGTGCCAGCGGGGTCCAGGGGGCGCGGCAGCCCCAGCATTTT | CASGVQGARQPQHF | - | TRBD1 | TRBJ1-5 | TRBV27
TGTGCCAGCAGCCCTACAGGACTAGCGGGACTATACAATGAGCAGTTCTTC | CASSPTGLAGLYNEQFF | - | TRBD2 | TRBJ2-1 | TRBV28
TGTGCCTCCCGCGATCTGGACAGGGGAGAGACCCAGTACTTC | CASRDLDRGETQYF | once | TRBD1 | TRBJ2-5 | TRBV10-3
TGTGCCAGCTCACCGACCCAACTTGCGGGAGATACGCAGTATTTT | CASSPTQLAGDTQYF | - | - | TRBJ2-3 | TRBV18
TGTGCCAGCAGTCAAACTACTGAAGCTTTCTTT | CASSQTTEAFF | - | - | TRBJ1-1 | TRBV2
TGCGCCAGCAGCGGGACAGGGGCCTATGGCTACACCTTC | CASSGTGAYGYTF | - | TRBD1 | TRBJ1-2 | TRBV5-1
TGCGCCAGCAGCTTGACACAGACTAATGAAAAACTGTTTTTT | CASSLTQTNEKLFF | - | - | TRBJ1-4 | TRBV5-1
TGTGCCAGCTGGTACTTGAACACTGAAGCTTTCTTT | CASWYLNTEAFF | - | - | TRBJ1-1 | TRBV6-1
TGCGCCAGCAGCTTGGTGATCTTGGACAGGGGGCCTGGGGCCAACGTCCTGACTTTC | CASSLVILDRGPGANVLTF | - | TRBD1 | TRBJ2-6 | TRBV5-1
TGTGCCAGCAGTTTATTAACTGCACTCCAAGAGACCCAGTACTTC | CASSLLTALQETQYF | - | - | TRBJ2-5 | TRBV28
TGTGCCAGCAGCCGAGGGTTGGACCGACGCTACACCTTC | CASSRGLDRRYTF | - | - | TRBJ1-2 | TRBV9
TGTGCCAGCAGCCAAATCCTAGCGGGGGAGGTCCGCTACGAGCAGTACTTC | CASSQILAGEVRYEQYF | - | TRBD2 | TRBJ2-7 | TRBV3-1/TRBV3-2
TGTGCCAGCAGCTTGAACCCGGGTCGGATAACTAATGAAAAACTGTTTTTT | CASSLNPGRITNEKLFF | - | - | TRBJ1-4 | TRBV5-4
TGTGCCAGCAGCTCCCTTTCGAGGATGAACTACAATGAGCAGTTCTTC | CASSSLSRMNYNEQFF | - | - | TRBJ2-1 | TRBV7-3
TGTGCCAGCAGCGTAACTACCCTCGACAATGAGCAGTTCTTC | CASSVTTLDNEQFF | - | - | TRBJ2-1 | TRBV9
TGTGCCAGCAGCCCCCTTCCGGCCCGGCGGGATTCACCCCTCCACTTT | CASSPLPARRDSPLHF | - | - | TRBJ1-6 | TRBV6-4
TGTGCCAGCAGCCTCCTAGCGGGAGTTCAAGAGACCCAGTACTTC | CASSLLAGVQETQYF | - | TRBD2 | TRBJ2-5 | TRBV11-2
TGCAGCGTTGAAGATCTGGTGAACAGGCCTAGAGGCTACACCTTC | CSVEDLVNRPRGYTF | - | - | TRBJ1-2 | TRBV29-1
TGTGCCACAACGGAACCCGCCGGGGGCTATGGCTACACCTTC | CATTEPAGGYGYTF | - | - | TRBJ1-2 | TRBV7-9
TGTGCCAGCAGTCGAGGGACTAGCGGGCCTAGCTCCTACGAGCAGTACTTC | CASSRGTSGPSSYEQYF | - | TRBD2 | TRBJ2-7 | TRBV6-6
TGTGCCAGCAGATTGGGACAGGGTAATCAGCCCCAGCATTTT | CASRLGQGNQPQHF | - | TRBD1 | TRBJ1-5 | TRBV6-5
TGTGCCAGTAGTATCGCACGGGGGGGAGAGACCCAGTACTTC | CASSIARGGETQYF | - | TRBD2 | TRBJ2-5 | TRBV19
TGTGCCACCAAATGGGGGGAGAACACTGAAGCTTTCTTT | CATKWGENTEAFF | - | - | TRBJ1-1 | TRBV19
TGTGCCAGTAGGACAGGGGGCGGAAATAATTCACCCCTCCACTTT | CASRTGGGNNSPLHF | - | TRBD1 | TRBJ1-6 | TRBV19
TGTGCCAGCGAATTGTCGGTGGTTTCTGGAAACACCATATATTTT | CASELSVVSGNTIYF | - | - | TRBJ1-3 | TRBV11-2
TGTGCCTGGAGTGTATTAGGTTACAGGAATAGTGAAAAACTGTTTTTT | CAWSVLGYRNSEKLFF | - | - | TRBJ1-4 | TRBV30
TGTGCCAGCAGCCCGCGGGACTTCCTGGCGGCCGGGGCCAACGTCCTGACTTTC | CASSPRDFLAAGANVLTF | few | - | TRBJ2-6 | TRBV9
TGTGCCAGCAGTTCCCCCCGGGGGGAGTCCTACTACGAGCAGTACTTC | CASSSPRGESYYEQYF | - | TRBD2 | TRBJ2-7 | TRBV28
TGTGCCAGTAGTATCCCGGGGTCTCGTAATTCACCCCTCCACTTT | CASSIPGSRNSPLHF | - | - | TRBJ1-6 | TRBV19
TGTGCCAGCAGCTTCGCGGGGCCGAACACCGGGGAGCTGTTTTTT | CASSFAGPNTGELFF | once | - | TRBJ2-2 | TRBV7-9
TGTGCCAGCGACCCTGGTGGAGCGGTGAGCTCCTACAATGAGCAGTTCTTC | CASDPGGAVSSYNEQFF | - | - | TRBJ2-1 | TRBV28
TGTGCCAGCAGCTCTGGGCGACAGGGGGCCCTTCAGCCCCAGCATTTT | CASSSGRQGALQPQHF | - | TRBD1 | TRBJ1-5 | TRBV28
TGTGCCAGCAGCCAAGGATTGGGCGGGAGTGGGGTTGGGCAGTTCTTC | CASSQGLGGSGVGQFF | - | TRBD2 | TRBJ2-1 | TRBV3-1/TRBV3-2
TGCGCCAGCAGCCAAGTATCGGGAGCGAGCTCCTACAATGAGCAGTTCTTC | CASSQVSGASSYNEQFF | - | - | TRBJ2-1 | TRBV4-1
TGTGCCAGCAGCCCCTTTAGGGGTATGGAGAACACTGAAGCTTTCTTT | CASSPFRGMENTEAFF | - | - | TRBJ1-1 | TRBV7-6
TGTGCCAGCAGCTTAGCTGCTGCTGCGTTTAACTATGGCTACACCTTC | CASSLAAAAFNYGYTF | once | - | TRBJ1-2 | TRBV7-8
TGTGCCAGCAGCTTAGTAGTAGCGGGAGGGCCCCGGAATGAGCAGTTCTTC | CASSLVVAGGPRNEQFF | - | TRBD2 | TRBJ2-1 | TRBV11-2
TGCAGCGTGGGACAGGGGGAGAACTCTGGGGCCAACGTCCTGACTTTC | CSVGQGENSGANVLTF | few | TRBD1 | TRBJ2-6 | TRBV29-1
TGTGCTAGTGGTCTCGATTCAGGGAGGGGCTACACCTTC | CASGLDSGRGYTF | - | - | TRBJ1-2 | TRBV12-5
TGTGCCAGCAGCTTGGGGGCGGGCGCCTTGGGTGTTGGTGAGCAGTTCTTC | CASSLGAGALGVGEQFF | - | - | TRBJ2-1 | TRBV7-3